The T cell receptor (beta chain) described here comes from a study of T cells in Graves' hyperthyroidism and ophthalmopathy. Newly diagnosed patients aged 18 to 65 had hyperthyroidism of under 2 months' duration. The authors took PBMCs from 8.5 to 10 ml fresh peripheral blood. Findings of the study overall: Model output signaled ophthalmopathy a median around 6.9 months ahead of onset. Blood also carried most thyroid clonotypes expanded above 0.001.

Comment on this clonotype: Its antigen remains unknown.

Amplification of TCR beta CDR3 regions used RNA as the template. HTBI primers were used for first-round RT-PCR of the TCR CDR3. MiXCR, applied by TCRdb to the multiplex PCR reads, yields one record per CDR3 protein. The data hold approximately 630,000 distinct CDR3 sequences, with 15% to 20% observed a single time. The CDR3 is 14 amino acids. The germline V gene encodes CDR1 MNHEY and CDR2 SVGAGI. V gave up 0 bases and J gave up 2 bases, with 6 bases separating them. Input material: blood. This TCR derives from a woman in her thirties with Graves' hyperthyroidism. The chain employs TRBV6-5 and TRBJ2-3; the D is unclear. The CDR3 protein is CASSYSRHTDTQYF. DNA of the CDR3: TGTGCCAGCAGTTACTCGAGGCACACAGATACGCAGTATTTT.